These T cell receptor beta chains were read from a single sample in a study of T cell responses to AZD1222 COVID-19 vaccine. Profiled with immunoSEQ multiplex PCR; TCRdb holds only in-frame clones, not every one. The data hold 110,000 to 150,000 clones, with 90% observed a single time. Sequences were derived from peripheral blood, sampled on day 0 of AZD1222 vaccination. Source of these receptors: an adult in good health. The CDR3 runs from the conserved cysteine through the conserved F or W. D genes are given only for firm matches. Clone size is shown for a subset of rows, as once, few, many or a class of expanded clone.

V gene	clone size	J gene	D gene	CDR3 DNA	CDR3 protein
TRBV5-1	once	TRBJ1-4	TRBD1	TGCGCCAGCAGCCGCGGGACAGGGGAGGGAAAACTGTTTTTT	CASSRGTGEGKLFF
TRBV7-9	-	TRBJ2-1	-	TGTGCCACCACCCACGGATCGAGCTCCTACAATGAGCAGTTCTTC	CATTHGSSSYNEQFF
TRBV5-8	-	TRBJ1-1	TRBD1	TGTGCCAGCAGCTTGGGCCCTCAAACAGGGGTCACTGAAGCTTTCTTT	CASSLGPQTGVTEAFF
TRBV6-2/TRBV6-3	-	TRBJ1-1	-	TGTGCCAGCAGTTACGCGGCTGAAGCTTTCTTT	CASSYAAEAFF
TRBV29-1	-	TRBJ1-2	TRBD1	TGCAGCGTTGAAGAGGTACAGGGGAAGGGCTACACCTTC	CSVEEVQGKGYTF
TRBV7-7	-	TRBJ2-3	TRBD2	TGTGCTAGCAGCCCGGGACTAAGCGAGTTCACAGATACGCAGTATTTT	CASSPGLSEFTDTQYF
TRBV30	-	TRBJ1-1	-	TGTGCCTGGAGCACAGGGATGACGAACACTGAAGCTTTCTTT	CAWSTGMTNTEAFF
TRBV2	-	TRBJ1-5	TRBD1	TGTGCCAGCAGTTTGACAGGGGGTAATCAGCCCCAGCATTTT	CASSLTGGNQPQHF
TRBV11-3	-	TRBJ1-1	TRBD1	TGTGCCAGCAGCACTAGGGACAGGGCGAAGGGGAGTGAAGCTTTCTTT	CASSTRDRAKGSEAFF
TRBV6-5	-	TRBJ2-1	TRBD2	TGTGCCAGCAGGGTAGCAGGACTAGCGTACAATGAGCAGTTCTTC	CASRVAGLAYNEQFF
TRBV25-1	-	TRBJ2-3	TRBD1	TGTGCCAGCTCTCCGGGACAGGTCACAGATACGCAGTATTTT	CASSPGQVTDTQYF
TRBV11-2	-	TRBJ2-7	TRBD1	TGTGCCAGCAGCCCAATCCCGGGACAGGCCGAGCAGTACTTC	CASSPIPGQAEQYF
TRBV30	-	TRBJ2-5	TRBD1	TGTGCCTGGAGTATCTACAGGGGGGAGACCCAGTACTTC	CAWSIYRGETQYF
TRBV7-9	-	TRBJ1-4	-	TGTGCCAGCAGTAGCACCGACACGGCTTTTGTGTTTTTT	CASSSTDTAFVFF
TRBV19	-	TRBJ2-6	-	TGTGCCAGTAGTACCCTCGGGGGTGCGGGGGCCAACGTCCTGACTTTC	CASSTLGGAGANVLTF
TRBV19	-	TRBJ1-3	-	TGTGCCAGTAATGGCCAAAAGGCTGGAAACACCATATATTTT	CASNGQKAGNTIYF
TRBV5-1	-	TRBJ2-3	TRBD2	TGCGCCAGCAGCTTCCTGACTAGCGGGGGGGCAGATACGCAGTATTTT	CASSFLTSGGADTQYF
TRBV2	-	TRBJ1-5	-	TGTGCCAGCGGCCGGGACGCCAATCAGCCCCAGCATTTT	CASGRDANQPQHF
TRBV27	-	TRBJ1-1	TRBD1	TGTGCCAGCAGACTACAGGGGGCGAACACTGAAGCTTTCTTT	CASRLQGANTEAFF
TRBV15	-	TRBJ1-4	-	TGTGCCACCAGCGCGGTTTGGGGTGGTGAAAAACTGTTTTTT	CATSAVWGGEKLFF
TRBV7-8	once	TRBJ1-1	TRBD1	TGTGCCAGCAGCAGAAATACTCAACGTACAGGGGGCGCGCCGACTTTCTTT	CASSRNTQRTGGAPTFF
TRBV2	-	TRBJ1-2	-	TGTGCCAGCAGTCCTGACAGGCAGTATGGCTACACCTTC	CASSPDRQYGYTF
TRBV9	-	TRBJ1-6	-	TGTGCCAGCAGCGTAGACCCTCGCTCACCCCTCCACTTT	CASSVDPRSPLHF
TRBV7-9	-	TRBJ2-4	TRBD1	TGTGCCAGCAGCCTGCTGGGACAGGGGTACGACAAAAACATTCAGTACTTC	CASSLLGQGYDKNIQYF